These T cell receptor beta chains were read from a single sample in a study of T cell changes during pregnancy in multiple sclerosis. Repertoires were generated with immunoSEQ multiplex PCR, while TCRdb's copy carries only in-frame clones and drops some. Of almost 65,000 clones listed, 80% to 95% are singletons. Source: peripheral blood, taken in the first trimester of pregnancy. These receptor sequences come from a female donor with multiple sclerosis, enrolled in a pregnancy study. CDR3s include the opening cysteine and the closing phenylalanine or tryptophan. The D gene is left open where the match is weak. The size of a clone is reported for some rows only, either as once, few or many, or as a class for expanded clones.

size: -; J: TRBJ2-7; V: TRBV6-6; D: -; CDR3: CASSHPGQSYEQYF; DNA: TGTGCCAGCAGTCACCCAGGACAGAGCTACGAGCAGTACTTC
size: -; J: TRBJ2-5; V: TRBV19; D: -; CDR3: CASSIGAGGETQYF; DNA: TGTGCCAGTAGTATAGGGGCCGGGGGAGAGACCCAGTACTTC
size: -; J: TRBJ2-1; V: TRBV19; D: TRBD2; CDR3: CASSLTSGSGNEQFF; DNA: TGTGCCAGTAGTCTAACTAGCGGGAGTGGGAATGAGCAGTTCTTC
size: -; J: TRBJ2-3; V: TRBV4-3; D: TRBD2; CDR3: CASSPSLAGERADTQYF; DNA: TGCGCCAGCAGCCCTAGCCTAGCGGGAGAGAGGGCAGATACGCAGTATTTT
size: -; J: TRBJ1-1; V: TRBV6-4; D: TRBD1; CDR3: CASSADPTGANTEAFF; DNA: TGTGCCAGCAGTGCCGACCCGACAGGGGCGAACACTGAAGCTTTCTTT
size: few; J: TRBJ1-2; V: TRBV29-1; D: -; CDR3: CSVGGGYTF; DNA: TGCAGCGTTGGCGGGGGCTACACCTTC
size: -; J: TRBJ2-7; V: TRBV7-2; D: TRBD2; CDR3: CASSPPLWRESYEQYF; DNA: TGTGCCAGCAGCCCGCCCCTTTGGCGGGAGTCCTACGAGCAGTACTTC
size: -; J: TRBJ1-1; V: TRBV5-1; D: TRBD1; CDR3: CASSYRGDTEAFF; DNA: TGCGCCAGCAGCTACAGGGGGGACACTGAAGCTTTCTTT
size: -; J: TRBJ2-7; V: TRBV11-2; D: TRBD2; CDR3: CASSPRLAGGHEQYF; DNA: TGTGCCAGCAGCCCCCGACTAGCGGGAGGCCACGAGCAGTACTTC
size: -; J: TRBJ2-5; V: TRBV27; D: -; CDR3: CASSILAQETQYF; DNA: TGTGCCAGCAGTATCCTAGCCCAAGAGACCCAGTACTTC
size: few; J: TRBJ2-1; V: TRBV5-1; D: -; CDR3: CASRAGSITLNEQFF; DNA: TGCGCCAGCAGGGCGGGGTCGATTACCTTGAATGAGCAGTTCTTC
size: -; J: TRBJ2-1; V: TRBV27; D: TRBD1; CDR3: CASITDRGSYNEQFF; DNA: TGTGCCAGCATCACGGACAGGGGTTCCTACAATGAGCAGTTCTTC
size: -; J: TRBJ2-7; V: TRBV2; D: TRBD1; CDR3: CASKGGTGARGIPYEQYF; DNA: TGTGCCAGCAAGGGCGGGACAGGGGCGAGGGGCATCCCCTACGAGCAGTACTTC
size: -; J: TRBJ2-7; V: TRBV28; D: TRBD1; CDR3: CASSFGDRGDEQYF; DNA: TGTGCCAGCAGTTTCGGGGACAGGGGAGACGAGCAGTACTTC
size: -; J: TRBJ2-7; V: TRBV29-1; D: -; CDR3: CSVASSVTSTSEQYF; DNA: TGCAGCGTTGCTAGCTCCGTGACATCTACGTCCGAGCAGTACTTC
size: -; J: TRBJ2-7; V: TRBV7-2; D: -; CDR3: CASSLEGDPTYEQYF; DNA: TGTGCCAGCAGCTTAGAGGGGGATCCCACCTACGAGCAGTACTTC
size: few; J: TRBJ1-1; V: TRBV27; D: -; CDR3: CASSLSAGVRNTEAFF; DNA: TGTGCCAGCAGTTTATCGGCAGGGGTGCGAAACACTGAAGCTTTCTTT
size: -; J: TRBJ1-1; V: TRBV5-5; D: -; CDR3: CASSPLSGGAGNTEAFF; DNA: TGTGCCAGCAGCCCACTTTCCGGAGGGGCAGGAAACACTGAAGCTTTCTTT
size: -; J: TRBJ2-1; V: TRBV11-3; D: TRBD2; CDR3: CASSLSGRANEQFF; DNA: TGTGCCAGCAGCTTGAGCGGGAGGGCAAATGAGCAGTTCTTC
size: once; J: TRBJ1-1; V: TRBV28; D: -; CDR3: CASSLWAEAMNTEAFF; DNA: TGTGCCAGCAGTTTATGGGCGGAAGCTATGAACACTGAAGCTTTCTTT
size: -; J: TRBJ2-5; V: TRBV7-2; D: -; CDR3: CASSLGNSQETQYF; DNA: TGTGCCAGCAGCTTAGGCAACTCCCAAGAGACCCAGTACTTC
size: -; J: TRBJ1-1; V: TRBV18; D: TRBD1; CDR3: CASSPPPGGKGAPEAFF; DNA: TGTGCCAGCTCACCACCACCCGGGGGCAAGGGGGCCCCTGAAGCTTTCTTT
size: -; J: TRBJ2-7; V: TRBV7-9; D: TRBD1; CDR3: CASSTGVSYEQYF; DNA: TGTGCCAGCAGTACAGGGGTGTCCTACGAGCAGTACTTC
size: -; J: TRBJ1-1; V: TRBV10-3; D: -; CDR3: CAISESQDLNTEAFF; DNA: TGTGCCATCAGTGAGTCCCAGGATCTGAACACTGAAGCTTTCTTT